This T cell receptor (beta chain) was recovered during a study of shared clonotypes between healthy human individuals. PBMC DNA, left unsorted, was sequenced on ten immunoSEQ deep assay plates. Assay used: immunoSEQ multiplex PCR; TCRdb lists only in-frame clones, some missing. The data show about 450,000 clones, roughly 77% seen once. The CDR3 runs to 15 residues. Germline trimming cut 4 bases from V and 1 base from J; bases unmatched to any gene: 4. In germline, CDR1 is GTSNPN, CDR2 SVGIG (reference sequence). Material for sequencing was PBMCs. V usage is TRBV30 and J usage is TRBJ2-3; 11 positions agree with TRBD2. The source of this sequence is a middle-aged woman in good health. Some clones in this sample may be carry-over from other donors' samples. CDR3 DNA: TGTGCCTGGAAAAAACTAGCGGGGGGCACAGATACGCAGTATTTT. As protein: CAWKKLAGGTDTQYF.